These 32 T cell receptor beta chains share one sample of origin, sequenced in a study of T cell responses to AZD1222 COVID-19 vaccine. Only in-frame clones appear in the TCRdb table, and some are missing; sequencing was by immunoSEQ multiplex PCR. The sample has roughly 100,000 clones; roughly 87% are singletons. Sequencing was performed on peripheral blood, taken on day 0 of AZD1222 vaccination. The source is an adult in good health.

This chain joins TRBV5-5 and TRBJ2-1, with a tentative D call TRBD2 (5 bases). The CDR3 has 13 residues. V lost 1 base to trimming and J lost 6 bases, with 8 bases between them. CDR1 is SGHKS, CDR2 YYEKEE, per germline (reference sequence). The DNA for the CDR3 is TGTGCCAGCAGCTTGTGGACTTCCAATGAGCAGTTCTTC. The encoded protein is CASSLWTSNEQFF.

Written as DNA, the CDR3 is TGTGCCAGCAGCCAGCGTTCAGGCCGTGCTACTACCTACACCTTC. This gives the protein CASSQRSGRATTYTF. V usage is TRBV3-1 (or the pseudogene TRBV3-2) and J usage is TRBJ1-2; D ambiguous. The CDR3 is made up of 15 amino acids. V was clipped by 3 bases and J by 10 bases, with 21 bases between them. The germline V gene has CDR1 LGHDT and CDR2 YNNKEL (reference sequence).

The CDR3 DNA reads TGTGCCAGCAGGACCGGGACTAGCAACGAGCAGTACTTC. Its translation is CASRTGTSNEQYF. The V gene is TRBV7-9, the J gene TRBJ2-7; 9 nucleotides match TRBD2. The CDR3 has 13 residues. Unmatched junction bases numbered 5, after V lost 6 bases and J lost 5 bases. Germline CDR1 is SEHNR and CDR2 is FQNEAQ (reference sequence).

The J gene is TRBJ2-3, the V gene TRBV5-4; 12 bases agree with TRBD2. The CDR3 covers 16 residues. Trimming cost V 2 bases and J 7 bases; bases outside gene matches: 8. Germline assignment: CDR1 SGHNT and CDR2 YYREEE (reference sequence). The CDR3 bases are TGTGCCAGCAGCTTCTTCCTAGCGGGAGGGACGCATACGCAGTATTTT. Translated: CASSFFLAGGTHTQYF.

V is TRBV28 and J is TRBJ1-2; TRBD1 is a possible D gene (5 bases). The CDR3 spans 15 residues. Germline V gene data show CDR1 as MDHEN and CDR2 as SYDVKM. With 3 bases removed from V and 8 bases from J, the gap between germline ends came to 19 bases. CDR3 region: CASSLTGTLNRGYTF. The CDR3 bases are TGTGCCAGCAGTTTGACCGGGACCCTCAACAGGGGCTACACCTTC.

This sequence joins TRBV18 and TRBJ1-4, with D unresolved. V lost 1 base, J lost 8 bases, and 17 bases lay in between. The CDR3 totals 16 residues. Germline CDR1 reads KGHSH; CDR2 reads LQKENI. The CDR3 nucleotides are TGTGCCAGCTCACCACTAAGGGCAGGCCAGGAGGAAAAACTGTTTTTT. Its translation is CASSPLRAGQEEKLFF.

DNA for the CDR3: TGTGCCAGTAGTCAGGACAGCCTCAGGGATTCACCCCTCCACTTT. Its translation is CASSQDSLRDSPLHF. The gene calls are TRBV19 and TRBJ1-6; D possibly corresponds to TRBD1 (6 bases). V dropped 5 bases and J dropped 8 bases, with 16 bases sitting between them. Germline V gene lookup returns CDR1 LNHDA and CDR2 SQIVND (reference sequence). The CDR3 sequence is 15 residues long.

The V and J genes are TRBV20-1 and TRBJ2-5; D is unclear. The CDR3 runs 12 residues. Germline CDR1 reads DFQATT; CDR2 reads SNEGSKA (reference sequence). V was trimmed by 3 bases and J by 4 bases, leaving 9 bases between them. The DNA of the CDR3 is TGCAGTGCTAGTCCCACGGGAGAGACCCAGTACTTC. The encoded protein is CSASPTGETQYF.

The chain uses TRBV5-1 and TRBJ1-1; D is perhaps TRBD1 (6 bases). This CDR3 has 14 residues. V lost 4 bases and J 1 base, leaving 11 bases between the germline ends. CDR1 and CDR2 (germline): SGHRS, YFSETQ. The CDR3 spells CASSQQGGNTEAFF. DNA for the CDR3: TGCGCCAGCAGCCAACAAGGGGGGAACACTGAAGCTTTCTTT. The full variable domain, with the rest looked up from reference TRBV5-1 and TRBJ1-1, is KAGVTQTPRYLIKTRGQQVTLSCSPISGHRSVSWYQQTPGQGLQFLFEYFSETQRNKGNFPGRFSGRQFSNSRSEMNVSTLELGDSALYLCASSQQGGNTEAFFGQGTRLTVV.

The gene calls are TRBV30 and TRBJ2-2; D gene uncertain. CDR1 is GTSNPN, CDR2 SVGIG, per germline (reference sequence). V was pared by 3 bases and J by 2 bases, with 10 bases between. CDR3 length: 14 amino acids. Written as DNA, the CDR3 is TGTGCCTGGAGAGGAGACATAAACACCGGGGAGCTGTTTTTT. Translating it yields CAWRGDINTGELFF.

The J gene is TRBJ1-5, the V gene TRBV18; D possibly corresponds to TRBD1 (5 bases). The V and J ends lost 4 bases and 3 bases respectively, with 10 bases between them. The germline V gene encodes CDR1 KGHSH and CDR2 LQKENI. The CDR3 is 14 residues long. In DNA, the CDR3 is TGTGCCAGCTCACTTATACAGGTCAATCAGCCCCAGCATTTT. Amino acids: CASSLIQVNQPQHF. Variable domain in full (rest from reference TRBV18 and TRBJ1-5): NAGVMQNPRHLVRRRGQEARLRCSPMKGHSHVYWYRQLPEEGLKFMVYLQKENIIDESGMPKERFSAEFPKEGPSILRIQQVVRGDSAAYFCASSLIQVNQPQHFGDGTRLSIL.

This chain uses TRBV11-2 with TRBJ2-1; 12 nucleotides agree with TRBD1. The length of the CDR3 is 15 residues. Germline loops: CDR1 SGHAT, CDR2 FQNNGV. V lost 6 bases and J lost 8; bases outside the gene matches: 8. The CDR3 DNA reads as TGTGCCAGCAGTAAGGGGACAGGGGGCGTAGATGAGCAGTTCTTC. This gives the protein CASSKGTGGVDEQFF.

The J gene is TRBJ1-5, the V gene TRBV19; D gene ambiguous. This CDR3 is 13 amino acids long. The ends were cut back, 2 bases at V and 7 bases at J, with 9 bases in the middle. Looked up from germline, CDR1 is LNHDA and CDR2 is SQIVND (reference sequence). This CDR3 reads CASSITRGQPQHF. The CDR3, as DNA: TGTGCCAGTAGTATAACGCGAGGGCAGCCCCAGCATTTT.

The genes are TRBV19 and TRBJ2-7, with D hard to call. V lost 8 bases and J 1 base, leaving 6 bases between the germline ends. The CDR3 totals 11 residues. Germline loops: CDR1 LNHDA, CDR2 SQIVND (reference sequence). CDR3 protein: CASVRSYEQYF. CDR3 DNA: TGTGCCAGTGTGCGGTCCTACGAGCAGTACTTC.

J is TRBJ2-1 and V is TRBV5-1; 11 bases align to TRBD2. The trim removed 0 bases at V and 6 bases at J, leaving 8 bases unmatched. Germline V CDR1 and CDR2: SGHRS, YFSETQ. There are 17 residues in the CDR3. The CDR3 is CASSLAPSGRQGNEQFF. CDR3 DNA: TGCGCCAGCAGCTTGGCCCCTAGCGGGAGGCAGGGCAATGAGCAGTTCTTC.

The chain is built from TRBV7-9 and TRBJ2-1; D is unresolved. The germline gives CDR1 SEHNR, CDR2 FQNEAQ (reference sequence). V lost 2 bases and J 12 bases, leaving 17 bases between the germline ends. The CDR3 is 14 residues long. CDR3 protein: CASSLNSPGSWQFF. The DNA of the CDR3 is TGTGCCAGCAGCTTAAACTCCCCGGGTTCGTGGCAGTTCTTC.

In its sample, this clone is medium-sized. This chain links TRBV5-1 with TRBJ1-1, with TRBD1 identical over 7 bases. Per the germline V gene, CDR1 is SGHRS and CDR2 is YFSETQ. This CDR3 is built from 13 residues. V shed 3 bases, J shed 2 bases, and the junction held 1 base outside the gene matches. CDR3 sequence reads: CASSWDSNTEAFF. The DNA of the CDR3 is TGCGCCAGCAGCTGGGACAGTAACACTGAAGCTTTCTTT.

The chain carries TRBV23-1 and TRBJ1-2; the match to TRBD1 covers 7 bases. TRBV23-1 is designated an ORF whose function remains uncertain. Unmatched junction bases numbered 10, after V lost 3 bases and J lost 0 bases. There are 17 residues in the CDR3. The CDR3 sequence is CASSHLTTGPSNYGYTF. CDR3 bases: TGCGCCAGCAGTCACCTCACGACAGGGCCTTCTAACTATGGCTACACCTTC.

The chain carries TRBV28 and TRBJ2-1; TRBD1 might be the D (6 bases). CDR1 is MDHEN and CDR2 is SYDVKM in the germline V gene. The germline V and J ends were trimmed by 4 bases and 9 bases, with 10 bases remaining between them. The CDR3 totals 12 residues. The CDR3 protein is CASSSGDIEQFF. As DNA, the CDR3 is TGTGCCAGCAGTTCAGGGGACATTGAGCAGTTCTTC.

The chain couples TRBV10-3 to TRBJ2-2, with 8 bases that match TRBD1. The CDR3 length is 14 residues. Germline V gives CDR1 ENHRY, CDR2 SYGVKD. With 6 bases clipped from V and 1 base from J, the junction kept 1 base outside the gene matches. The CDR3 region is CAIRGTGNTGELFF. CDR3 DNA: TGTGCCATCAGGGGGACAGGGAACACCGGGGAGCTGTTTTTT.

The chain recombines TRBV23-1 with TRBJ2-7; 8 bases are a match to TRBD1. TRBV23-1 is an open reading frame whose function is uncertain. The CDR3 runs to 16 residues. The V gene end was trimmed by 8 bases and the J gene end by 4 bases; junction bases not matched to a gene: 16. CDR3 loop: CASGNNRGTFFYEQYF. CDR3 nucleotide sequence: TGCGCCAGCGGCAACAACAGGGGGACCTTTTTTTACGAGCAGTACTTC.

J is TRBJ2-2 and V is TRBV21-1. TRBV21-1 corresponds to a pseudogene. This CDR3 is built from 19 residues. CDR3 protein: CASSKDSCPGGINTGELFF. In nucleotides, the CDR3 is TGTGCCAGCAGCAAAGACAGTTGTCCCGGCGGAATTAACACCGGGGAGCTGTTTTTT.

The chain uses TRBV19 and TRBJ2-1; no firm D call. CDR1 is LNHDA and CDR2 is SQIVND in the germline V gene (reference sequence). There are 15 residues in the CDR3. Between the trimmed V and J ends, which lost 2 bases and 0 bases, there was a span of 8 bases. The CDR3 here is CASSISGDSYNEQFF. In DNA, the CDR3 is TGTGCCAGTAGTATATCTGGCGACTCCTACAATGAGCAGTTCTTC.

The chain uses TRBV19 and TRBJ2-4; TRBD1 or TRBD2 may be the D gene (5 bases each). Trimming took 5 bases from V and 0 from J, leaving 8 bases between them. In germline, CDR1 is LNHDA, CDR2 SQIVND (reference sequence). This CDR3 contains 14 residues. CDR3 nucleotide sequence: TGTGCCAGTAGTGAGGGGCTAGCCAAAAACATTCAGTACTTC. This codes for CASSEGLAKNIQYF.

This sequence joins TRBV28 and TRBJ2-7; D is perhaps TRBD1 (6 bases). The germline V and J ends were trimmed by 6 bases and 7 bases, with 13 bases remaining between them. This CDR3 spans 12 amino acids. Germline V lookup: CDR1 MDHEN, CDR2 SYDVKM. For the CDR3, the DNA is TGTGCCAGCAGCCTAACAGGGCGAGAGCAGTACTTC. As protein: CASSLTGREQYF.

This rearrangement joins TRBV2 to TRBJ2-5; 7 nucleotides align to TRBD2. The CDR3 runs to 14 residues. Germline CDR1 is SNHLY and CDR2 is FYNNEI. The V gene end was trimmed by 4 bases and the J gene end by 1 base; junction bases not matched to a gene: 3. As DNA, the CDR3 is TGTGCCAGCAGTGCACTAGCGACCCAAGAGACCCAGTACTTC. As protein: CASSALATQETQYF.

The V and J genes are TRBV18 and TRBJ2-2, with TRBD2 identical over 10 bases. With V trimmed by 4 bases and J by 4 bases, 9 bases remained unmatched. The CDR3 extends over 17 amino acids. Germline CDR1 and CDR2: KGHSH and LQKENI. The CDR3 here is CASSRASGSVGTGELFF. The CDR3 DNA is TGTGCCAGCTCACGCGCTAGCGGGAGCGTAGGCACCGGGGAGCTGTTTTTT.

The genes are TRBV18 and TRBJ2-5; 12 bases line up with TRBD2. CDR1 is KGHSH and CDR2 is LQKENI in the germline V gene. Germline trimming cut 5 bases from V and 5 bases from J; bases unmatched to any gene: 18. There are 19 residues in the CDR3. Written as DNA, the CDR3 is TGTGCCAGCTCAAGGAACCGACTAGCGGGAGCCTGGGGTGAGGAGACCCAGTACTTC. Its protein product is CASSRNRLAGAWGEETQYF.

The chain recombines TRBV27 with TRBJ1-5; D not certain. Germline V gene data show CDR1 as MNHEY and CDR2 as SMNVEV (reference sequence). V was pared by 1 base and J by 0 bases, with 13 bases between. The CDR3 is 17 residues long. The CDR3 loop reads CASSLYGVPYSNQPQHF. CDR3 bases: TGTGCCAGCAGTTTATATGGGGTCCCTTATAGCAATCAGCCCCAGCATTTT.

The rearrangement links TRBV28 to TRBJ1-6; tentatively, D is TRBD1 (5 bases). Between the trimmed V and J ends, which lost 7 bases and 9 bases, there was a span of 13 bases. CDR1 MDHEN and CDR2 SYDVKM come from the germline V gene. The CDR3 has 13 residues. The CDR3 reads CASMKAQGSPLHF. CDR3 nucleotide sequence: TGTGCCAGCATGAAGGCCCAGGGTTCACCCCTCCACTTT.

The V and J genes are TRBV11-2 and TRBJ2-5; 8 bases are shared with TRBD1. The length of the CDR3 is 16 residues. Unmatched junction bases numbered 13, after V lost 5 bases and J lost 5 bases. The germline V gene has CDR1 SGHAT and CDR2 FQNNGV. Here the CDR3 DNA reads TGTGCCAGCAGCAAATCGACCACCGACAGGGGTGAGACCCAGTACTTC. It translates to CASSKSTTDRGETQYF.

The gene calls are TRBV27 and TRBJ1-2, with 9 bases matching TRBD1. Trimming at V came to 4 bases and at J to 7 bases, leaving 10 bases not matched to a gene. CDR3 length equals 15 residues. Germline loops: CDR1 MNHEY, CDR2 SMNVEV (reference sequence). CDR3 in DNA: TGTGCCAGCAGTTCTACAGGGGGCGAGCCAGGTGGCTACACCTTC. Translated, it gives CASSSTGGEPGGYTF.